This T cell receptor (beta chain) was retrieved from a study of T cells expressing NK-cell markers. TCRdb re-called the 5' RACE reads and shows each CDR3 protein once, DNA omitted. The sample totals 350,000 to 400,000 distinct CDR3 sequences. This CDR3 is 16 amino acids long. Germline lookup yields CDR1 SGHVS and CDR2 FQNEAQ. The TCR was taken from a woman aged 45-60 years in good health. Sequenced material: blood T cells: a sorted CD56 or NKG2C T cell subset, CD4+ or CD8+ T cells, or bulk PBMC T cells (not recorded which). The chain carries TRBV7-8 and TRBJ2-7. CDR3 amino acids: CASSPPRRLRSYEQYF.